Each of the 13 T cell receptor beta chains below was sequenced from the same sample in a study of T cells in Graves' hyperthyroidism and ophthalmopathy. Amplification of TCR beta CDR3 regions was performed using RNA transcripts as template. HTBI primers were used for first-round RT-PCR of the TCR CDR3. From the multiplex PCR reads, TCRdb called clonotypes with MiXCR, one entry per CDR3 protein. In the table there are around 760,000 distinct CDR3 sequences, approximately 40% of which are singletons. The material sequenced was blood. The receptor set was obtained from a woman between 40 and 55 years old with Graves' hyperthyroidism.

This clonotype came up many times. J is TRBJ2-5 and V is TRBV6-5; the D is unclear. The CDR3 has 13 residues. Trimming pared 2 bases from V and 7 bases from J, leaving 11 bases between. Germline V CDR1 and CDR2: MNHEY, SVGAGI. The CDR3 DNA sequence: TGTGCCAGCAGTTACCCATCCGACGGGACCCAGTACTTC. Protein sequence: CASSYPSDGTQYF.

The rearrangement uses TRBV4-3 and TRBJ2-5, with 9 bases identical to TRBD1. Germline V gene sequence: CDR1 LGHNA, CDR2 YSLEER. The CDR3 totals 15 residues. V dropped 2 bases and J dropped 5; count of bases not matched to a gene: 6. Here the CDR3 reads CASSQWTGAWETQYF. DNA of the CDR3: TGCGCCAGCAGCCAATGGACAGGGGCGTGGGAGACCCAGTACTTC.

This clonotype has a handful of counts. The chain combines TRBV4-3 with TRBJ1-6, with D maybe TRBD1 (6 bases). CDR3 length equals 16 residues. Germline V lookup: CDR1 LGHNA, CDR2 YSLEER. V lost 0 bases to trimming and J lost 7 bases, with 13 bases between them. The CDR3 is CASSQDLLQGNSPLHF. DNA of the CDR3: TGCGCCAGCAGCCAAGATCTTTTACAGGGAAATTCACCCCTCCACTTT.

The chain joins TRBV6-2 or TRBV6-3 to TRBJ1-5, with D unclear. Germline V CDR1 and CDR2: MNHEY, SVGEGT. Trimming took 10 bases from V and 0 from J, leaving 13 bases between them. This CDR3 contains 14 residues. The CDR3 reads CATLGVNSNQPQHF. The CDR3 region has the DNA TGTGCCACCCTCGGAGTGAATAGCAATCAGCCCCAGCATTTT.

This clonotype has more than one count but fewer than ten. The chain has TRBV7-2 and TRBJ1-2; D ambiguous. The CDR3 is 14 residues long. The germline V and J ends were trimmed by 2 bases and 8 bases, with 15 bases remaining between them. The germline V gene encodes CDR1 SGHTA and CDR2 FQGNSA. This chain's CDR3 is CASSLNSGFDGYTF. The CDR3 bases are TGTGCCAGCAGCTTAAACTCAGGTTTCGACGGCTACACCTTC. The variable domain in full, with the rest retrieved from reference TRBV7-2 and TRBJ1-2, is GAGVSQSPSNKVTEKGKDVELRCDPISGHTALYWYRQSLGQGLEFLIYFQGNSAPDKSGLPSDRFSAERTGGSVSTLTIQRTQQEDSAVYLCASSLNSGFDGYTFGSGTRLTVV.

In this sample, this clonotype turned up many times. The chain employs TRBV25-1 and TRBJ2-7; no clear D. The germline CDR1 and CDR2 sequences are MGHDK and SYGVNS. The ends were cut back, 3 bases at V and 0 bases at J, with 6 bases in the middle. This CDR3 has 13 amino acids. CDR3 bases: TGTGCCAGCAGTGAGCCTAGCTCCTACGAGCAGTACTTC. Protein sequence: CASSEPSSYEQYF.

At least ten counts were recorded for this clonotype. This chain uses TRBV13 with TRBJ2-7; 10 positions match TRBD1. V dropped 5 bases and J dropped 4; count of bases not matched to a gene: 8. This CDR3 spans 15 amino acids. CDR1 and CDR2 from the germline V gene are PRHDT and FYEKMQ (reference sequence). The CDR3 nucleotides are TGTGCCAGCAGCCCTACCCGGGACAGGGGTTACGAGCAGTACTTC. This translates into CASSPTRDRGYEQYF.

The chain carries TRBV19 and TRBJ2-7, with D perhaps TRBD2 (5 bases). V was trimmed by 4 bases and J by 5 bases, leaving 9 bases between them. CDR3 size: 12 residues. Germline CDR1 is LNHDA and CDR2 is SQIVND (reference sequence). The CDR3 coding sequence is TGTGCCAGTAGTACGGGGTCCGACGAGCAGTACTTC. It codes for CASSTGSDEQYF.

The chain has TRBV6-5 and TRBJ2-7, with D maybe TRBD1 (6 bases). Germline V gene sequence: CDR1 MNHEY, CDR2 SVGAGI. CDR3 length: 16 amino acids. V lost 2 bases to trimming and J lost 6 bases, with 20 bases between them. This chain's CDR3 is CASSYGTLFAYGEQYF. In DNA, the CDR3 is TGTGCCAGCAGTTACGGGACACTTTTCGCCTACGGCGAGCAGTACTTC.

This clonotype was seen ten or more times. J is TRBJ1-2 and V is TRBV24-1; D ambiguous. This CDR3 region has 16 residues. V lost 6 bases to trimming and J lost 4 bases, with 20 bases between them. CDR1 and CDR2 (germline): KGHDR, SFDVKD. This chain's CDR3 is CATSSTKDRGGYGYTF. The CDR3 DNA follows: TGTGCCACCAGTTCTACCAAAGACCGAGGCGGCTATGGCTACACCTTC.

This clonotype was seen a few times. The rearrangement links TRBV20-1 to TRBJ2-2; 10 nucleotides match TRBD1. With V trimmed by 6 bases and J by 0 bases, 4 bases remained unmatched. This CDR3 is built from 15 residues. Germline V lookup: CDR1 DFQATT, CDR2 SNEGSKA (reference sequence). This CDR3 is CSAPGQGANTGELFF. The CDR3 region has the DNA TGCAGTGCCCCCGGACAGGGGGCGAACACCGGGGAGCTGTTTTTT.

The sample holds many counts of this clonotype. This chain uses TRBV4-2 with TRBJ1-2; 7 nucleotides agree with TRBD1. In germline, CDR1 is LGHNA, CDR2 YNFKEQ. The J segment lost 2 bases and the V segment lost 0 bases, leaving 6 bases of the junction unmatched. The CDR3 totals 16 residues. CDR3: CASSQDWAGGNYGYTF. CDR3 DNA: TGTGCCAGCAGCCAAGATTGGGCAGGGGGGAACTATGGCTACACCTTC.

This clonotype was seen repeatedly, ten times or more. The CDR3 reads CASSRWVQGKSPLHF. For the CDR3, the DNA is TGCGCCAGCAGCCGATGGGTCCAGGGGAAATCACCCCTCCACTTT. The chain carries TRBV4-1 and TRBJ1-6; D possibly corresponds to TRBD1 (6 bases). V shed 4 bases and J shed 10 bases, with 17 bases lying between them. The germline V gene encodes CDR1 MGHRA and CDR2 YSYEKL. The CDR3 runs 15 residues.